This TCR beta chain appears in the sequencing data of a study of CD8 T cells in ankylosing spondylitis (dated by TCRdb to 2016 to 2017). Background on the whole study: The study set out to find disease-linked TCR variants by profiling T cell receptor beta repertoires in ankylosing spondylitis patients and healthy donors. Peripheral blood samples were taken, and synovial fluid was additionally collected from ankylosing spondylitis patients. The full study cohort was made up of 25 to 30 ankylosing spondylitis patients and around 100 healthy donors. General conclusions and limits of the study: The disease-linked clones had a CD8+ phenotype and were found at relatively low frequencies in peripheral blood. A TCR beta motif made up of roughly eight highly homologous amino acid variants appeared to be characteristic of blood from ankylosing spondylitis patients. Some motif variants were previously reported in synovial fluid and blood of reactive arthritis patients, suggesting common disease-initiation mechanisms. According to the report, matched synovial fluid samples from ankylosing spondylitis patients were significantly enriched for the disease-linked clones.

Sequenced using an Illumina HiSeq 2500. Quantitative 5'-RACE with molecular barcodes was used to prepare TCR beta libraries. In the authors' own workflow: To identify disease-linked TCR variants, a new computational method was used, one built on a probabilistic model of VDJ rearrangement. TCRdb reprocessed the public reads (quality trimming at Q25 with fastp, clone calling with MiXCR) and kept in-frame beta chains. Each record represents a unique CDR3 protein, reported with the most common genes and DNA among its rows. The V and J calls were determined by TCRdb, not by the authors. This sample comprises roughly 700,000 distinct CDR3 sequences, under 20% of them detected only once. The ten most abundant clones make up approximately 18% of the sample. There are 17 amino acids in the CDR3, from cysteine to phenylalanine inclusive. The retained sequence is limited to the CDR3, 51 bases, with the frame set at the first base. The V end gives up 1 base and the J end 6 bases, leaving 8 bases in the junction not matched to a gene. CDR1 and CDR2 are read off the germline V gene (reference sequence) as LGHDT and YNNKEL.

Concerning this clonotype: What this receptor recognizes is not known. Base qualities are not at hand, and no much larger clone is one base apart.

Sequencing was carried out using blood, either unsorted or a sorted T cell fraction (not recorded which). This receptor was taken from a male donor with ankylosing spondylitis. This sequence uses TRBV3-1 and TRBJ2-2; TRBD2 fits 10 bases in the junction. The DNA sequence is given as TGTGCCAGCAGCCAAGTGTCGACTAGCGGGTATTCCGGGGAGCTGTTTTTT. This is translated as CASSQVSTSGYSGELFF.